This T cell receptor (beta chain) was identified during a study of OX40 agonist ivuxolimab in advanced cancers. The overall study: Every 2 weeks, patients got intravenous ivuxolimab at one of six dose levels (0.01-10 mg/kg).

This CDR3 is 12 amino acids long. CDR1 and CDR2 (germline): LNHDA, SQIVND (reference sequence). The V gene lost 3 bases and the J gene lost 7 bases, with 9 bases spanning the gap. A word on this clone: The antigen remains unidentified.

Notes on the study in general: Dose levels from 0.1 to 3.0 mg/kg saw CD4+ and CD8+ blood T cells expand clonally by week 6. Low normalized T-cell clonal expansion was also seen in some nonresponders.

Assay used: immunoSEQ multiplex PCR; TCRdb lists only in-frame clones, some missing. This table has tens of thousands of clones, approximately 87% appearing once. This chain uses TRBV19 with TRBJ1-2, with D possibly matching TRBD1 (5 bases). The TCR originated in an adult with an advanced solid tumor such as melanoma, head and neck, liver or kidney cancer. The material was CD4+ or CD8+ T cells sorted from blood, obtained in a trial of the OX40 agonist ivuxolimab. CDR3 sequence reads: CASSMGVGGYTF. The CDR3 DNA reads TGTGCCAGTAGTATGGGGGTAGGTGGCTACACCTTC. The full variable domain, its missing parts supplied by reference TRBV19 and TRBJ1-2, is DGGITQSPKYLFRKEGQNVTLSCEQNLNHDAMYWYRQDPGQGLRLIYYSQIVNDFQKGDIAEGYSVSREKKESFPLTVTSAQKNPTAFYLCASSMGVGGYTFGSGTRLTVV.